One T cell receptor beta chain is described in this entry. This record belongs to a study of blood T cell repertoires in COVID-19. About the study: The United States, Italy and Spain provided the acute and convalescent COVID-19 samples. PBMCs, B-cell-depleted T cells, or T cells were the source of the cDNA or gDNA that made up the material.

Authors' analysis steps: It was from reference gene primer amplification that nucleated cell counts were estimated. Method: immunoSEQ multiplex PCR; TCRdb's copy keeps in-frame clones and lacks some. V and J calls and clone size come straight from that table; D and trimming were deduced from the DNA. The repertoire holds tens of thousands of clones, with about 87% as singletons. CDR1 KGHSH and CDR2 LQKENI come from the germline V gene. V dropped 0 bases and J dropped 8 bases, with 13 bases sitting between them. CDR3 size: 14 residues. The receptor was isolated from a man aged 80 or over with acute or convalescent COVID-19. The chain uses TRBV18 and TRBJ1-2; unclear D gene. Sample: peripheral blood. CDR3 region: CASSPPNQAGGYTF. DNA for the CDR3: TGTGCCAGCTCACCACCCAACCAGGCGGGGGGCTACACCTTC.